A single sample is the source of the 5 T cell receptor beta chains below, sequenced in a study of blood T cell repertoires in COVID-19. The protocol was immunoSEQ multiplex PCR, while the TCRdb copy is restricted to in-frame clones and leaves out a portion. The sample has 150,000 or so clones; around 83% are singletons. Material for sequencing was peripheral blood. These receptors originate from a woman aged 55-69 years with COVID-19, enrolled during active disease.

The V call is TRBV9, the J call TRBJ2-7, with 12 nucleotides matching TRBD2. Trimming removed 7 bases from V and 3 bases from J; junction bases left unmatched: 5. The CDR3 is made up of 14 amino acids. CDR1 is SGDLS, CDR2 YYNGEE, per germline. The CDR3 sequence is CASARTSGNYEQYF. As DNA, the CDR3 is TGTGCCAGCGCCCGGACTAGCGGGAACTACGAGCAGTACTTC.

The chain carries TRBV11-2 and TRBJ1-1; unclear D gene. The germline V gene has CDR1 SGHAT and CDR2 FQNNGV. Trimming left V 5 bases short and J 1 base short, with 5 bases between. The CDR3 is 12 residues long. The CDR3 nucleotides are TGTGCCAGCAGCCGACAGAACACTGAAGCTTTCTTT. Translated: CASSRQNTEAFF.

The chain employs TRBV27 and TRBJ2-5, with 11 bases lining up with TRBD2. This CDR3 has 17 residues. The V gene's germline CDR1 is MNHEY and CDR2 SMNVEV (reference sequence). V shed 5 bases and J 5 bases; nucleotides not matched to a gene: 13. Here the CDR3 reads CASSLTPLAGGLETQYF. The CDR3 DNA is TGTGCCAGCAGTCTAACCCCATTAGCGGGGGGGCTTGAGACCCAGTACTTC.

The V gene is TRBV9, the J gene TRBJ1-4, with 9 bases aligning to TRBD1. The CDR3 runs to 15 residues. Germline values: CDR1 SGDLS, CDR2 YYNGEE. J lost 5 bases, V lost 4 bases, and 6 bases had no gene match. Here the CDR3 DNA reads TGTGCCAGCAGCCCCGGGACAGGGACGAATGAAAAACTGTTTTTT. Translating it yields CASSPGTGTNEKLFF.

This clone was picked up a small number of times. The chain links TRBV9 to TRBJ1-3, with 9 bases matching TRBD1. CDR1 is SGDLS, CDR2 YYNGEE, per germline. V trimming: 4 bases; J trimming: 4 bases; junction bases outside the gene matches: 9. The CDR3 runs to 16 residues. CDR3 DNA sequence: TGTGCCAGCAGCCCCCTGATCGGGACAGGGGGAAACACCATATATTTT. Its protein product is CASSPLIGTGGNTIYF.